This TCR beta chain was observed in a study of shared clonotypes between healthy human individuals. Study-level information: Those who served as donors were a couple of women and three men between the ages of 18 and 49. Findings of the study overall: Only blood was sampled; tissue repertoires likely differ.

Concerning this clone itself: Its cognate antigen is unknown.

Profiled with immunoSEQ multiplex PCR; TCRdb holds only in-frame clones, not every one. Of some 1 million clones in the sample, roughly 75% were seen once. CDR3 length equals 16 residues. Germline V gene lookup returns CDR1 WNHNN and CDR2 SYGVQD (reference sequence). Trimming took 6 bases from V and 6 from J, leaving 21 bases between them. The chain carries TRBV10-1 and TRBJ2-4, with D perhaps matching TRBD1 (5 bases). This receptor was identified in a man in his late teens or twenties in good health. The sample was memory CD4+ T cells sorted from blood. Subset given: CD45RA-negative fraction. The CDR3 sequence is CASSASGSGKLNIQYF. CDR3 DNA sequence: TGCGCCAGCAGCGCCTCAGGGTCGGGCAAATTAAACATTCAGTACTTC.